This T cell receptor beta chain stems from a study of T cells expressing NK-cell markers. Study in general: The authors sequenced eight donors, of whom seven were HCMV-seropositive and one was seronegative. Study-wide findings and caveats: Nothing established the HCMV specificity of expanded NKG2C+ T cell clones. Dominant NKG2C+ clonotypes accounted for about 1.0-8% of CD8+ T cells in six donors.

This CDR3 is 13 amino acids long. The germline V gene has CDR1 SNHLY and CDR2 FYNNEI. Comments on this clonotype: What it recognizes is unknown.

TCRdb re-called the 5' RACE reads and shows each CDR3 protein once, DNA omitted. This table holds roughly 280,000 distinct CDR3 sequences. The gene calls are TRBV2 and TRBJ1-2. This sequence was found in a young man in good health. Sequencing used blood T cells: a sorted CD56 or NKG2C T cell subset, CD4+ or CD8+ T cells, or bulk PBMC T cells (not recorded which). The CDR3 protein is CASSPEPTGGYTF.